Below are 27 T cell receptor beta chains sequenced from a single sample in a study of blood T cells in healthy people across ages. With a J-beta primer mix and a sample-barcoded 5' primer, a second PCR ran about 7 to 11 cycles. TCRdb recomputed calls from the 5' RACE reads with MiXCR, one row per CDR3 protein. The table lists about 1.8 million distinct CDR3 sequences, around 50% of them singletons. Sequencing input: blood. The receptors stem from a woman aged 40 to 50 in good health.

V is TRBV6-5 and J is TRBJ2-2; D gene ambiguous. CDR1 and CDR2 from the germline V gene are MNHEY and SVGAGI. CDR3 length equals 14 residues. V lost 1 base and J 4 bases, leaving 7 bases between the germline ends. Here the CDR3 DNA reads TGTGCCAGCAGTTACTGGGCTAGCACCGGGGAGCTGTTTTTT. This encodes CASSYWASTGELFF.

This chain uses TRBV6-6 with TRBJ2-4; either TRBD1 or TRBD2 may supply D (6 bases each). Trimming took off 5 bases at V and 0 bases at J, with 17 bases between the two ends. Germline V CDR1 and CDR2: MNHNY, SVGAGI (reference sequence). The CDR3 covers 17 residues. CDR3 region: CASSPPPGALAKNIQYF. The CDR3 region has the DNA TGTGCCAGCAGTCCCCCGCCGGGGGCCCTAGCCAAAAACATTCAGTACTTC.

This clonotype was seen repeatedly, ten times or more. V gene TRBV7-2 combines with J gene TRBJ2-7; D is uncertain. Germline V CDR1 and CDR2: SGHTA, FQGNSA. This CDR3 has 12 residues. Trimming left V 4 bases short and J 6 bases short, with 10 bases between. In nucleotides, the CDR3 is TGTGCCAGCAGCTCGCCGGGCCGCGAGCAGTACTTC. Its translation is CASSSPGREQYF.

This sequence joins TRBV27 and TRBJ2-1; D is uncertain. Deletions cut 5 bases from V and 6 bases from J, with 14 bases between. This CDR3 has 14 residues. CDR1 and CDR2 from the germline V gene are MNHEY and SMNVEV (reference sequence). The CDR3 coding sequence is TGTGCCAGCAGTCCGTCCGGGTCGGGCAATGAGCAGTTCTTC. Amino acid sequence: CASSPSGSGNEQFF.

This clonotype was recorded only once. The chain joins TRBV7-8 to TRBJ2-7; TRBD1 agrees at 7 bases. CDR1 is SGHVS and CDR2 is FQNEAQ in the germline V gene. J gave up 5 bases and V 4 bases, and 14 bases lay outside the gene matches. The CDR3 sequence is 16 residues long. CDR3 region: CASSSIGQEDWNEQYF. The DNA for the CDR3 is TGTGCCAGCAGCTCAATCGGACAGGAGGATTGGAACGAGCAGTACTTC.

V and J are TRBV20-1 and TRBJ1-1; D is unclear. The length of the CDR3 is 14 residues. Germline-derived CDR1 and CDR2 are DFQATT and SNEGSKA (reference sequence). The V gene lost 1 base and the J gene lost 0 bases, with 9 bases spanning the gap. The CDR3 DNA reads as TGCAGTGCTAGAGGAGTAGGGTTGAACACTGAAGCTTTCTTT. It is translated as CSARGVGLNTEAFF.

Of note for this clonotype: Germline and junction disagree at one end, which may indicate a read error. The chain recombines TRBV11-1 with TRBJ2-1, with a weak D call TRBD1 (6 bases). Germline loops: CDR1 SGHAT, CDR2 FQDESV (reference sequence). The CDR3 sequence is 16 residues long. The DNA of the CDR3 is TGTGCCGGCAGCTTAGCGCTGGGGGCGAATATTAATGAGCAGTTCTTC. Translation gives CAGSLALGANINEQFF.

J is TRBJ1-2 and V is TRBV5-6; D gene ambiguous. Trimming left V 5 bases short and J 1 base short, with 18 bases between. Per germline, CDR1 SGHDT and CDR2 YYEEEE. The CDR3 sequence is 16 residues long. For the CDR3, the DNA is TGTGCCAGCAGTCTTCCTACAGCGGCCCTTAACTATGGCTACACCTTC. It specifies CASSLPTAALNYGYTF.

Ten or more counts support this clonotype. V and J are TRBV4-3 and TRBJ2-7, with a possible D match to TRBD1 (5 bases). Trimming cost V 0 bases and J 1 base, with 10 bases left between them. The CDR3 is 15 amino acids. In germline, CDR1 is LGHNA, CDR2 YSLEER. CDR3 nucleotide sequence: TGCGCCAGCAGCCAAGACAGGGATGGGTCCTACGAGCAGTACTTC. It yields the protein CASSQDRDGSYEQYF.

This CDR3 reads CASRQGGEQYV. The CDR3 DNA follows: TGTGCCAGTCGACAGGGTGGCGAGCAGTACGTC. The chain links TRBV27 to TRBJ2-5; 7 positions match TRBD1. The J call is uncertain, as TRBJ2-7 better fits the DNA end. The CDR3 totals 11 residues. From germline, CDR1 is MNHEY and CDR2 SMNVEV (reference sequence).

J is TRBJ2-7 and V is TRBV27, with 10 bases that match TRBD1. The junction had 4 bases not matched to a gene; V was cut back by 3 bases and J by 2 bases. The CDR3 spans 15 residues. The germline gives CDR1 MNHEY, CDR2 SMNVEV (reference sequence). This CDR3 is CASSLDRGDPYEQYF. In nucleotides, the CDR3 is TGTGCCAGCAGTTTGGACAGGGGGGATCCCTACGAGCAGTACTTC.

The DNA for the CDR3 is TGTGCCAGCAGCGTAGGCAGGCTGAACACTGAAGCTTTCTTT. It translates to CASSVGRLNTEAFF. This chain connects TRBV9 to TRBJ1-1; D remains unclear. The CDR3 spans 14 residues. Germline CDR1 SGDLS, CDR2 YYNGEE. The V and J ends lost 0 bases and 0 bases respectively, with 6 bases between them.

Only a few counts were recorded for this clonotype. The rearrangement links TRBV7-2 to TRBJ2-5; 7 nucleotides agree with TRBD2. Germline values: CDR1 SGHTA, CDR2 FQGNSA. V was pared by 0 bases and J by 1 base, with 5 bases of the junction left unmatched. The CDR3 covers 16 residues. The CDR3 loop reads CASSLAVGGGQETQYF. Here the CDR3 DNA reads TGTGCCAGCAGCTTAGCGGTCGGCGGGGGCCAAGAGACCCAGTACTTC.

The CDR3 bases are TGTGCCAGCAGCTTGGAGACCCAGTTCTTC. This codes for CASSLETQFF. J is TRBJ2-1 and V is TRBV5-5; D is ambiguous. CDR3 length: 10 residues. Germline CDR1 and CDR2: SGHKS and YYEKEE (reference sequence). Trimming removed 0 bases from V and 13 bases from J, with 5 bases in between.

This clonotype was seen a single time. The CDR3 does not end in the conserved phenylalanine or tryptophan, so this is likely a read error. This sequence joins TRBV5-1 and TRBJ1-2, with 11 bases lining up with TRBD1. CDR3 size: 17 residues. The junction had 15 bases not matched to a gene; V was cut back by 4 bases and J by 7 bases. Germline-derived CDR1 and CDR2 are SGHRS and YFSETQ. CDR3 loop: CASSTVLPGQGEVGYTL. As DNA, the CDR3 is TGCGCCAGCAGCACGGTCCTACCGGGACAGGGGGAGGTTGGCTACACCTTA.

V and J are TRBV4-1 and TRBJ2-4; 12 bases align to TRBD2. Germline V gene data show CDR1 as MGHRA and CDR2 as YSYEKL. CDR3 length equals 18 residues. With V trimmed by 2 bases and J by 0 bases, 5 bases remained unmatched. CDR3 sequence reads: CASSQPTSGGPAKNIQYF. CDR3 nucleotides: TGCGCCAGCAGCCAACCGACTAGCGGGGGACCAGCCAAAAACATTCAGTACTTC.

The rearrangement joins TRBV29-1 to TRBJ2-7; no clear D gene. TRBJ2-5 matches the DNA end more closely, so the J call is doubtful. This CDR3 has 12 residues. Germline values: CDR1 SQVTM, CDR2 ANQGSEA. The CDR3 loop is CSVGVFQETQYF. As DNA, the CDR3 is TGCAGCGTTGGTGTGTTCCAAGAGACCCAGTACTTC.

This rearrangement joins TRBV7-9 to TRBJ2-1, with 8 bases that match TRBD1. V trimming: 1 base; J trimming: 6 bases; junction bases outside the gene matches: 5. CDR3 length: 15 residues. Germline CDR1 and CDR2: SEHNR and FQNEAQ (reference sequence). This chain's CDR3 is CASSLVGQGTNEQFF. The CDR3 nucleotides are TGTGCCAGCAGCTTAGTAGGACAGGGTACCAATGAGCAGTTCTTC. Full variable domain (remainder filled in from reference TRBV7-9 and TRBJ2-1): DTGVSQNPRHKITKRGQNVTFRCDPISEHNRLYWYRQTLGQGPEFLTYFQNEAQLEKSRLLSDRFSAERPKGSFSTLEIQRTEQGDSAMYLCASSLVGQGTNEQFFGPGTRLTVL.

J is TRBJ2-3 and V is TRBV6-5; the match to TRBD2 covers 10 bases. V gave up 4 bases and J gave up 2 bases; unmatched junction bases: 12. The CDR3 sequence is 18 residues long. Germline assignment: CDR1 MNHEY and CDR2 SVGAGI. The CDR3 spells CASSSEVLAGTITDTQYF. The DNA for the CDR3 is TGTGCCAGCAGTTCCGAAGTACTAGCGGGGACGATCACAGATACGCAGTATTTT.

The chain couples TRBV3-1 to TRBJ2-7; 13 nucleotides agree with TRBD2. The trim removed 4 bases at V and 0 bases at J, leaving 3 bases unmatched. The CDR3 runs 16 residues. Germline V CDR1 and CDR2: LGHDT, YNNKEL (reference sequence). The CDR3 region has the DNA TGTGCCAGCAGCCCAGGACTAGCGGGAGTCTCCTACGAGCAGTACTTC. It yields the protein CASSPGLAGVSYEQYF.

The chain is built from TRBV28 and TRBJ2-5; 7 bases agree with TRBD1. V gave up 6 bases and J gave up 5 bases; unmatched junction bases: 12. Germline V gives CDR1 MDHEN, CDR2 SYDVKM. The CDR3 loop spans 15 amino acids. CDR3 protein: CASRSEGASWETQYF. For the CDR3, the DNA is TGTGCCAGCAGATCAGAGGGGGCTTCTTGGGAGACCCAGTACTTC.

This chain uses TRBV10-2 with TRBJ2-1; 8 bases fit TRBD1. This CDR3 comprises 16 residues. Germline loops: CDR1 WSHSY, CDR2 SAAADI. V dropped 6 bases and J dropped 2; count of bases not matched to a gene: 9. The CDR3 loop is CASRPGGQGPYNEQFF. Here the CDR3 DNA reads TGCGCCAGCAGACCGGGCGGACAGGGCCCCTACAATGAGCAGTTCTTC.

The chain employs TRBV6-1 and TRBJ2-3; no firm D call. The CDR3 loop spans 13 amino acids. Germline V gene sequence: CDR1 MNHNS, CDR2 SASEGT. V gave up 2 bases and J gave up 5 bases, with 8 bases separating them. The CDR3 loop reads CASSEQPGDTQYF. CDR3 sequence (DNA): TGTGCCAGCAGTGAACAACCTGGAGATACGCAGTATTTT.

This clonotype was seen a handful of times. The chain uses TRBV5-1 and TRBJ1-5; D gene unclear. The CDR3 is 16 amino acids. Germline CDR1 SGHRS, CDR2 YFSETQ. Between the trimmed V and J ends, which lost 0 bases and 4 bases, there was a span of 14 bases. Here the CDR3 reads CASSLEPGSRNQPQHF. CDR3 nucleotides: TGCGCCAGCAGCTTGGAGCCAGGTTCGAGAAATCAGCCCCAGCATTTT.

V is TRBV5-1 and J is TRBJ2-4; 10 bases are shared with TRBD2. The CDR3 runs to 18 residues. Trimming cost V 0 bases and J 6 bases; bases outside gene matches: 12. CDR1 and CDR2 (germline): SGHRS, YFSETQ. Here the CDR3 reads CASSLEPPLASGGNIQYF. CDR3 bases: TGCGCCAGCAGCTTGGAGCCCCCCCTAGCTAGCGGGGGAAACATTCAGTACTTC.

This clonotype was counted between two and nine times. J is TRBJ2-7 and V is TRBV20-1, with D possibly matching TRBD2 (6 bases). CDR3 length equals 14 residues. Trimming cost V 6 bases and J 2 bases, with 17 bases left between them. From germline, CDR1 is DFQATT and CDR2 SNEGSKA (reference sequence). This CDR3 reads CSARGRDFAYEQYF. The CDR3, as DNA: TGCAGTGCGAGGGGTCGGGACTTTGCCTACGAGCAGTACTTC.

V is TRBV7-9 and J is TRBJ2-1; D remains unclear. The CDR3 has 14 amino acids. Per the germline V gene, CDR1 is SEHNR and CDR2 is FQNEAQ (reference sequence). V lost 8 bases to trimming and J lost 6 bases, with 17 bases between them. The CDR3 coding sequence is TGTGCCAGCCTAACACTGGGCGGCGGCAATGAGCAGTTCTTC. As protein: CASLTLGGGNEQFF.